The T cell receptor beta chain described here comes from a study of human T cells and chemical hapten exposure. The sample's time point: healthy volunteer bleed at 6 weeks. The authors extracted total RNA from unfractionated whole blood. This clonotype has at least ten counts. This CDR3 is 13 amino acids long. Looked up from germline, CDR1 is MDHEN and CDR2 is SYDVKM. With 3 bases removed from V and 3 bases from J, the gap between germline ends came to 7 bases. A single record per CDR3 protein comes from TCRdb applying MiXCR to the RACE reads. The table has about 45,000 distinct CDR3 sequences, 3.5% to 4% seen once; the top ten hold 5.6%.

This TCR derives from a human donor in good health. Some clones in this sample may be carry-over from other donors' samples. Sequenced material: whole blood. This chain uses TRBV28 with TRBJ2-3; D might be TRBD2 (6 bases). The CDR3 reads CASSLGGTDTQYF. CDR3 nucleotide sequence: TGTGCCAGCAGTTTGGGGGGAACAGATACGCAGTATTTT.